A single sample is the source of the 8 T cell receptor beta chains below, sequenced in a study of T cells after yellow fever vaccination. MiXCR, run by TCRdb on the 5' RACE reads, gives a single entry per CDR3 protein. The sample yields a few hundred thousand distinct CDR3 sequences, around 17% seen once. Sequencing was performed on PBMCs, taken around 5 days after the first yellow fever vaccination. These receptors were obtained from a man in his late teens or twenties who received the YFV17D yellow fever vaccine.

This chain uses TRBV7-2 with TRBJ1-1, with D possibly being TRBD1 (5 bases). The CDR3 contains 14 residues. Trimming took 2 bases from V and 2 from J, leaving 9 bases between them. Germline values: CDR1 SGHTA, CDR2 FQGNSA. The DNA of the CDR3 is TGTGCCAGCAGCTTAATTGGGGCTAACACTGAAGCTTTCTTT. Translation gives CASSLIGANTEAFF.

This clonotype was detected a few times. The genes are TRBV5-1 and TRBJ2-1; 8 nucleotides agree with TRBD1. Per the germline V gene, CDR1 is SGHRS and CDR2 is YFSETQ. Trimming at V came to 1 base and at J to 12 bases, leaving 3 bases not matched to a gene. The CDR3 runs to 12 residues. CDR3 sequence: CASSLQGAGQFF. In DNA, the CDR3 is TGCGCCAGCAGCTTGCAGGGGGCCGGGCAGTTCTTC.

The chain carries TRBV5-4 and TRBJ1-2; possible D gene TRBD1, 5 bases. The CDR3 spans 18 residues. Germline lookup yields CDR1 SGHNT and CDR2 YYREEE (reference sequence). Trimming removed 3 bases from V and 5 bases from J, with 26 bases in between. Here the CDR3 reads CASSSRLRDFSILYGYTF. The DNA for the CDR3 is TGTGCCAGCAGCTCCCGTCTCAGGGACTTCTCCATCCTATATGGCTACACCTTC. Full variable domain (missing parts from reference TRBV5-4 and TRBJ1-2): ETGVTQSPTHLIKTRGQQVTLRCSSQSGHNTVSWYQQALGQGPQFIFQYYREEENGRGNFPPRFSGLQFPNYSSELNVNALELDDSALYLCASSSRLRDFSILYGYTFGSGTRLTVV.

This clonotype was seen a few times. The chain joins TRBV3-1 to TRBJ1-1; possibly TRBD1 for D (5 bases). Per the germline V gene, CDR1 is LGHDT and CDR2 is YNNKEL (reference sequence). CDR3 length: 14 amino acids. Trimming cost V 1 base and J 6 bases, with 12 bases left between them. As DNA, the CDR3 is TGTGCCAGCAGCCAAGGGGCGCCGGGGGCTGAAGCTTTCTTT. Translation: CASSQGAPGAEAFF.

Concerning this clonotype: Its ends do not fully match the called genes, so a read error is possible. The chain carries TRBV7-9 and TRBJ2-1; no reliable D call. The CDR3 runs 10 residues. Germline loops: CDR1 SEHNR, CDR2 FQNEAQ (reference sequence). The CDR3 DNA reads TGTGCCAGCGGATTCGATGAGCCGTTCTTC. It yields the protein CASGFDEPFF. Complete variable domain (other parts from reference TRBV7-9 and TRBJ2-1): DTGVSQNPRHKITKRGQNVTFRCDPISEHNRLYWYRQTLGQGPEFLTYFQNEAQLEKSRLLSDRFSAERPKGSFSTLEIQRTEQGDSAMYLCASGFDEPFFGPGTRLTVL.

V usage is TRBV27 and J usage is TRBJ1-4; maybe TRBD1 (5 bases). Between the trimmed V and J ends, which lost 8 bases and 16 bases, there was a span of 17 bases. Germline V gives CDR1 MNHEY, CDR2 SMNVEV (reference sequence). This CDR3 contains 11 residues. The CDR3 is CASRGQGLSFF. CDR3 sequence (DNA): TGTGCCAGCCGGGGTCAGGGTCTTTCGTTTTTT. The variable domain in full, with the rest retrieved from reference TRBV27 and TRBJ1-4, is EAQVTQNPRYLITVTGKKLTVTCSQNMNHEYMSWYRQDPGLGLRQIYYSMNVEVTDKGDVPEGYKVSRKEKRNFPLILESPSPNQTSLYFCASRGQGLSFFGSGTQLSVL.

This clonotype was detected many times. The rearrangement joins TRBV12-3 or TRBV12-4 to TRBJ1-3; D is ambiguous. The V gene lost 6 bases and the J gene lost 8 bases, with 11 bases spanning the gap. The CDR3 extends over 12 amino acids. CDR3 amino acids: CASSYGGYTIYF. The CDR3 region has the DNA TGTGCCAGCAGCTACGGAGGCTACACCATATATTTT.

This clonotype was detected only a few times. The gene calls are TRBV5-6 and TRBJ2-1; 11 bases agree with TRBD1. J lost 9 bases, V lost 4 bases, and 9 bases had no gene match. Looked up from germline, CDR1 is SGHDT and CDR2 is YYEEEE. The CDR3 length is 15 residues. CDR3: CASSEPDRGRREQFF. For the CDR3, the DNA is TGTGCCAGCAGCGAACCGGACAGGGGGCGTCGTGAGCAGTTCTTC.